This TCR beta chain was profiled in a study of T cell responses to AZD1222 COVID-19 vaccine. Sequenced by immunoSEQ multiplex PCR; TCRdb stores in-frame clones only, minus some. The sample has 150,000 or so clones; approximately 92% are singletons. CDR1 SGHAT and CDR2 FQNNGV come from the germline V gene. The CDR3 covers 15 residues. V shed 5 bases, J shed 1 base, and the junction held 7 bases outside the gene matches. For this clone: Its antigen remains unidentified.

General study findings and limits: After the peak T cell response, and only then, were repertoires sampled. Only five or six people who got AZD1222 tested seropositive at baseline. Donors in the cohort were predominantly white British and more often female, and clonal diversity was possibly underestimated.

The V and J genes are TRBV11-2 and TRBJ2-7; 8 nucleotides align to TRBD2. The sequences come from peripheral blood, collected 28 days after the second AZD1222 dose. The TCR was taken from an adult who received the AZD1222 COVID-19 vaccine. The CDR3 protein is CASSRSGVGSYEQYF. The CDR3 DNA follows: TGTGCCAGCAGCCGTAGCGGGGTAGGATCCTACGAGCAGTACTTC.